This is a list of T cell receptor beta chains from one sample in a study of T-cell reconstitution after alpha-beta-depleted transplantation in children. TCRdb ran MiXCR on the PCR reads and lists one entry per CDR3 protein. This sample yields 450,000 to 550,000 distinct CDR3 sequences, of which roughly 10% are seen a single time; around 15% belongs to the top ten. The sample in question was PBMCs, mostly from graft donor cells, obtained 180 days after TCRalphabeta/CD19-depleted stem cell transplant. The receptor source for this set is a female patient younger than 10 who had a stem cell transplant for aplastic anemia, so the T cells may come from the graft donor. Each CDR3 is given with its conserved first and last residue. The order of the fields is clone size, J gene, D gene, V gene, CDR3 protein, CDR3 DNA. A D gene is named only where the DNA matches it firmly. Expanded clones get a size class; other rows say once, few or many, or leave the size out.

-,TRBJ2-5,-,TRBV12-3/TRBV12-4,CASSLTGRWGQETQYF,TGTGCCAGCAGTCTAACAGGGAGATGGGGACAAGAGACCCAGTACTTC
-,TRBJ2-7,-,TRBV20-1,CSATMTGYEQYF,TGCAGTGCTACCATGACAGGCTACGAGCAGTACTTC
-,TRBJ2-5,-,TRBV5-1,CASSLALVTETQYF,TGCGCCAGCAGCTTGGCCTTAGTTACAGAGACCCAGTACTTC
-,TRBJ1-1,-,TRBV5-1,CASSLAVGNTEAFF,TGCGCCAGCAGCTTGGCCGTGGGAAACACTGAAGCTTTCTTT
-,TRBJ2-7,-,TRBV21-1,CASSKWISGSPTYEQYF,TGTGCCAGCAGCAAATGGATCAGCGGGAGCCCCACCTACGAGCAGTACTTC
few,TRBJ1-1,-,TRBV10-3,CAIAPSTGQNTEAFF,TGTGCCATCGCCCCTTCGACAGGACAGAACACTGAAGCTTTCTTT
few,TRBJ2-5,-,TRBV28,CASSSRGGDQETQYF,TGTGCCAGCAGTTCCCGAGGAGGGGACCAAGAGACCCAGTACTTC
few,TRBJ2-2,-,TRBV20-1,CSARDGEAQLTGELFF,TGCAGTGCTAGAGATGGAGAGGCCCAGCTGACCGGGGAGCTGTTTTTT
-,TRBJ2-1,TRBD2,TRBV7-2,CASSLVLAGGNEQFF,TGTGCCAGCAGCTTAGTTCTAGCGGGGGGCAATGAGCAGTTCTTC
-,TRBJ2-5,-,TRBV18,CASSPNSPETQYF,TGTGCCAGCTCACCAAACAGTCCAGAGACCCAGTACTTC
-,TRBJ2-4,-,TRBV7-8,CASSLDALAKNIQYF,TGTGCCAGCAGCTTAGACGCACTAGCCAAAAACATTCAGTACTTC
-,TRBJ2-7,TRBD2,TRBV7-2,CASSSSGRSEQYF,TGTGCCAGCAGCTCCAGCGGGAGAAGCGAGCAGTACTTC
many,TRBJ2-3,-,TRBV15,CATSRDSPGPTDTQYF,TGTGCCACCAGCAGAGATAGCCCGGGACCCACAGATACGCAGTATTTT
few,TRBJ2-7,TRBD2,TRBV6-5,CASSYSSTGLAASYEQYF,TGTGCCAGCAGTTACTCGTCCACCGGACTAGCGGCCTCCTACGAGCAGTACTTC
-,TRBJ2-2,-,TRBV29-1,CSVHRVSGELFF,TGCAGCGTCCACAGGGTTAGCGGGGAGCTGTTTTTT
many,TRBJ2-1,TRBD2,TRBV29-1,CSVWGPGGNEQFF,TGCAGCGTTTGGGGACCCGGGGGGAATGAGCAGTTCTTC
few,TRBJ2-1,-,TRBV7-9,CASSLRTRGEQFF,TGTGCCAGCAGCTTAAGGACTCGGGGTGAGCAGTTCTTC
few,TRBJ2-3,TRBD2,TRBV12-3/TRBV12-4,CASAGRREGQDTQYF,TGTGCCAGCGCCGGTAGGCGGGAGGGCCAAGATACGCAGTATTTT
-,TRBJ2-5,TRBD2,TRBV11-2,CASSPRRGGTSGPRAQYF,TGTGCCAGCAGCCCCAGGCGGGGGGGGACTAGCGGACCTAGGGCCCAGTACTTC
few,TRBJ2-7,-,TRBV20-1,CSASPRAGQYEQYF,TGCAGTGCTAGTCCCAGGGCGGGTCAATACGAGCAGTACTTC
-,TRBJ1-2,-,TRBV11-2,CASQGAGNYGYTF,TGTGCCAGCCAAGGGGCGGGAAACTATGGCTACACCTTC
few,TRBJ2-3,-,TRBV29-1,CSVETVSTDTQYF,TGCAGCGTTGAAACAGTTAGCACAGATACGCAGTATTTT
-,TRBJ2-7,-,TRBV28,CASGQVGRLWEQYF,TGTGCCAGCGGACAAGTAGGACGGCTTTGGGAGCAGTACTTC
-,TRBJ2-2,-,TRBV7-2,CASPAPTGPANTGELFF,TGTGCCAGCCCAGCACCCACAGGGCCTGCGAACACCGGGGAGCTGTTTTTT
few,TRBJ2-3,TRBD2,TRBV12-3/TRBV12-4,CANGLAGADTQYF,TGTGCCAACGGACTAGCGGGAGCAGATACGCAGTATTTT
few,TRBJ2-5,TRBD2,TRBV7-2,CASSLFGSGAGETQYF,TGTGCCAGCAGCTTATTTGGTAGCGGGGCGGGTGAGACCCAGTACTTC
-,TRBJ2-7,TRBD2,TRBV28,CASRLRGGHSSYEQYF,TGTGCCAGCAGGCTCCGGGGGGGCCACAGCTCCTACGAGCAGTACTTC
-,TRBJ1-2,TRBD1,TRBV6-5,CASSYRTGRYGYTF,TGTGCCAGCAGTTACCGGACAGGGCGTTATGGCTACACCTTC
-,TRBJ2-2,TRBD2,TRBV19,CASSIGSPGLAGIGTGELFF,TGTGCCAGTAGTATAGGATCCCCGGGACTAGCGGGAATCGGCACCGGGGAGCTGTTTTTT
-,TRBJ1-5,-,TRBV28,CASSRDNSNQPQHF,TGTGCCAGCAGTCGGGACAATAGCAATCAGCCCCAGCATTTT
few,TRBJ2-1,TRBD1,TRBV18,CASSTGQGPPYNEQFF,TGTGCCAGCTCAACGGGACAGGGACCCCCCTACAATGAGCAGTTCTTC
-,TRBJ2-7,-,TRBV28,CASSSETYEQYF,TGTGCCAGCAGTTCGGAGACCTACGAGCAGTACTTC
-,TRBJ2-1,-,TRBV7-9,CASSRTDEQFF,TGTGCCAGCAGCCGTACAGATGAGCAGTTCTTC
-,TRBJ2-1,-,TRBV20-1,CSARDRRALYNEQFF,TGCAGTGCTAGAGATCGGCGGGCCCTTTACAATGAGCAGTTCTTC
few,TRBJ2-1,TRBD2,TRBV20-1,CSAGRLAGRYNEQFF,TGCAGTGCTGGCAGACTAGCGGGACGGTACAATGAGCAGTTCTTC
-,TRBJ1-2,-,TRBV7-2,CASSLEGALGYTF,TGTGCCAGCAGCTTAGAAGGGGCGCTTGGCTACACCTTC
-,TRBJ2-1,TRBD2,TRBV11-3,CASSSLAGDSYNEQFF,TGTGCCAGCAGCTCTCTAGCGGGAGACTCCTACAATGAGCAGTTCTTC
-,TRBJ2-7,-,TRBV28,CASNNRVYEQYF,TGTGCCAGCAACAACAGGGTCTACGAGCAGTACTTC
few,TRBJ2-7,TRBD1,TRBV12-3/TRBV12-4,CASSVTGGDSYEQYF,TGTGCCAGCAGTGTTACAGGGGGTGACTCCTACGAGCAGTACTTC
-,TRBJ2-3,-,TRBV5-1,CASSLRERFDTQYF,TGCGCCAGCAGCTTGCGGGAGAGATTCGATACGCAGTATTTT
few,TRBJ2-3,TRBD2,TRBV7-9,CASSSKLAVTDTQYF,TGTGCCAGCAGCTCGAAACTAGCGGTCACAGATACGCAGTATTTT
few,TRBJ2-1,TRBD2,TRBV6-2/TRBV6-3,CASRSGRAAEQFF,TGTGCCAGCAGGAGCGGGAGGGCTGCTGAGCAGTTCTTC
-,TRBJ2-7,TRBD2,TRBV28,CASSRSASGSSYEQYF,TGTGCCAGCAGCCGTTCTGCTAGCGGGAGTTCCTACGAGCAGTACTTC
few,TRBJ1-2,-,TRBV7-2,CASSLDPGNYGYTF,TGTGCCAGCAGCTTAGATCCAGGAAACTATGGCTACACCTTC
few,TRBJ2-5,-,TRBV7-9,CASSRQQGDQYF,TGTGCCAGCAGCCGCCAACAGGGAGACCAGTACTTC
-,TRBJ2-1,TRBD2,TRBV5-4,CASSFTSGRSYYNEQFF,TGTGCCAGCAGCTTCACTAGCGGGAGGTCATACTACAATGAGCAGTTCTTC
-,TRBJ2-1,TRBD2,TRBV9,CASSELPSTSGRRNNEQFF,TGTGCCAGCAGCGAACTTCCATCTACTAGCGGGAGGCGGAACAATGAGCAGTTCTTC
few,TRBJ2-3,-,TRBV6-5,CASSYSFSTDTQYF,TGTGCCAGCAGCTACTCATTCAGCACAGATACGCAGTATTTT
few,TRBJ1-5,-,TRBV28,CASSLRDKVADQPQHF,TGTGCCAGCAGTTTACGGGACAAGGTGGCCGATCAGCCCCAGCATTTT
many,TRBJ1-2,-,TRBV7-2,CASSLGQALGGYTF,TGTGCCAGCAGCTTAGGACAGGCCCTTGGAGGCTACACCTTC
-,TRBJ2-1,-,TRBV9,CASSQRVATAFYNEQFF,TGTGCCAGCAGCCAACGGGTTGCAACCGCCTTTTACAATGAGCAGTTCTTC
-,TRBJ2-3,-,TRBV7-9,CAVGRGTDTQYF,TGTGCCGTAGGCCGCGGCACAGATACGCAGTATTTT
few,TRBJ2-3,TRBD1,TRBV5-1,CASSTGGTDTQYF,TGCGCCAGCAGCACAGGGGGCACAGATACGCAGTATTTT
few,TRBJ2-3,-,TRBV12-3/TRBV12-4,CASRRRAVVTDTQYF,TGTGCCAGCCGCCGGAGGGCCGTTGTCACAGATACGCAGTATTTT
few,TRBJ2-5,-,TRBV7-9,CASSRRREETQYF,TGTGCCAGCAGCAGACGGAGAGAGGAGACCCAGTACTTC